This section outlines one T cell receptor beta chain sequence together with its context. Its antigen is undetermined. This sample is part of a study of chemoradiotherapy in HPV16-positive cancers. The wider study: Candidate HPV-specific clones and shared TCR motifs came from a couple of HPV16-positive patients.

Generated by immunoSEQ multiplex PCR, the TCRdb table keeps only in-frame clones and is missing some. The sample shows 3,000 to 5,000 clones, 60% to 80% of them seen only once. Samples were taken several times over chemoradiotherapy. Broader study findings: Better recurrence-free survival went with HPV-responsive T-cell expansion in HPV16-positive patients. Non-HPV-specific T cells did not expand in tumors during treatment, whereas candidate HPV-specific clones and E7-related motifs did.

Sampling took place from a patient who underwent chemoradiotherapy. The clonotype was recovered from a human donor with HPV-associated anogenital cancer.

This chain's CDR3 is CASSYGQLNQPQHF. For the CDR3, the DNA is TGTGCCAGCAGTTACGGTCAGCTCAATCAGCCCCAGCATTTT. The chain is built from TRBV6-6 and TRBJ1-5; no definite D call. This CDR3 region has 14 residues. The germline V gene has CDR1 MNHNY and CDR2 SVGAGI (reference sequence). Trimming pared 2 bases from V and 3 bases from J, leaving 8 bases between.